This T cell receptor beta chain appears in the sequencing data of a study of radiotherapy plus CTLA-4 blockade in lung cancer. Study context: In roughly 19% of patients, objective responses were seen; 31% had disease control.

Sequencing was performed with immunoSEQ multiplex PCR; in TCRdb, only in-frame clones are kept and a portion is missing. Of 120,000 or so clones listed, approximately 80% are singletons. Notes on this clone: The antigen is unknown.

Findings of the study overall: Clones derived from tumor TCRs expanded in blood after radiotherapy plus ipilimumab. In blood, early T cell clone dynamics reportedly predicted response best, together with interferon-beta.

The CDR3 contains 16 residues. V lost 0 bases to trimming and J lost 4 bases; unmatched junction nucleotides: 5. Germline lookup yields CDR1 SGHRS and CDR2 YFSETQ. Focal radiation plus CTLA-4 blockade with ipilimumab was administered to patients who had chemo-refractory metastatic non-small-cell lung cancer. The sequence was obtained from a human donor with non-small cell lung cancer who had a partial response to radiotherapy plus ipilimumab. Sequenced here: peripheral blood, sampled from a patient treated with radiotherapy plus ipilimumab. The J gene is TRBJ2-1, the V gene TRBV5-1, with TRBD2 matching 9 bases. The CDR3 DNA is TGCGCCAGCAGCTTGGTCAGAGCGGGAGGATACAATGAGCAGTTCTTC. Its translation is CASSLVRAGGYNEQFF.